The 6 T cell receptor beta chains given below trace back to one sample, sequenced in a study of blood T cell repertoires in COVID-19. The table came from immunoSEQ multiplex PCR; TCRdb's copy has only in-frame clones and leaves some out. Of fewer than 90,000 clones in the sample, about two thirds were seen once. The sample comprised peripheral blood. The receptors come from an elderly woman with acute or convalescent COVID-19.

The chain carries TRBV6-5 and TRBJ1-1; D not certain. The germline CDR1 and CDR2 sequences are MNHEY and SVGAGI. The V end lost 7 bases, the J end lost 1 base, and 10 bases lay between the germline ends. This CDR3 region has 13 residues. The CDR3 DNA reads TGTGCCAGCATCAAAGCCCCGAACACTGAAGCTTTCTTT. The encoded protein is CASIKAPNTEAFF.

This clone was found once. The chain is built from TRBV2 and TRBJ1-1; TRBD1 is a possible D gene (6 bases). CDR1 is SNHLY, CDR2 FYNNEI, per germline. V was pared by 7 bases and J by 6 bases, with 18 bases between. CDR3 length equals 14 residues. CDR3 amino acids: CASNQRQADAEAFF. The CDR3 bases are TGTGCCAGCAACCAAAGACAGGCGGACGCTGAAGCTTTCTTT.

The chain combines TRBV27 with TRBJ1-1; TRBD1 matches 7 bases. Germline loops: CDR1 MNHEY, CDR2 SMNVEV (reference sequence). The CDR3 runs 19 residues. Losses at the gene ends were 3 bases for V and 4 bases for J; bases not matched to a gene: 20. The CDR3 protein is CASSFSSYAGGGLGTEAFF. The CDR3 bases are TGTGCCAGCAGTTTTTCCTCCTACGCAGGGGGAGGTTTGGGCACTGAAGCTTTCTTT.

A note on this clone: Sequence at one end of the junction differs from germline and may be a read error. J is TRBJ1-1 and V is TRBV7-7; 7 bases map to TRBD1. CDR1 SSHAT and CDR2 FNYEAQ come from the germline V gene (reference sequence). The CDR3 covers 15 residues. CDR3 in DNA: TGTGCTAGCAGTCCATTAGACAGGGCCAGCACTGAAGCTTTCTTT. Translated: CASSPLDRASTEAFF.

The CDR3 spells CASSEHVTVSDYGYTF. The CDR3 DNA follows: TGTGCCAGCAGTGAACACGTCACAGTTTCGGACTATGGCTACACCTTC. The V call is TRBV6-1, the J call TRBJ1-2; no definite D call. The V end lost 2 bases, the J end lost 3 bases, and 16 bases lay between the germline ends. The CDR3 extends over 16 amino acids. The germline V gene encodes CDR1 MNHNS and CDR2 SASEGT.

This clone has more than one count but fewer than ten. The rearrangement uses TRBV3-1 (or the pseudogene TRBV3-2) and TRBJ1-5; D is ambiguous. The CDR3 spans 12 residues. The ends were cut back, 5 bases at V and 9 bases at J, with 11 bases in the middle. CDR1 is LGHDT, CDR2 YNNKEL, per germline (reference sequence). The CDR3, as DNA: TGTGCCAGCAGCTCATCAGCGGGGCCCCAGCATTTT. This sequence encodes CASSSSAGPQHF.